The source of this T cell receptor (beta chain) is a study of T-cell memory formation after mild COVID-19. Study-wide results and caveats: Pre-infection memory showed some responding clones, and this suggested that cross-reactive memory joined.

TCRdb processed the 5' RACE reads anew with MiXCR; each CDR3 protein has one entry. Among hundreds of thousands of distinct CDR3 sequences listed, about a fifth were seen once. Losses at the gene ends were 4 bases for V and 3 bases for J; bases not matched to a gene: 3. The germline CDR1 and CDR2 sequences are SGHRS and YFSETQ. The CDR3 length is 14 residues. This clonotype was observed a handful of times. Its specificity is not known. This chain connects TRBV5-1 to TRBJ2-4; 8 bases align to TRBD1. The sequencing input was PBMCs or a T cell subset sorted from them (not recorded which). This sequence originates from an adult woman who had mild COVID-19 (a few samples of this study predate the infection). Cell type and time point are not known. CDR3 sequence reads: CASSAGQGKNIQYF. The CDR3 DNA reads as TGCGCCAGCAGCGCCGGACAGGGCAAAAACATTCAGTACTTC.